This T cell receptor beta chain is from a study of radiation and T cells in renal cell carcinoma. Study-level results: From baseline, blood top tumor clonotypes peaked at 2 weeks post-radiation.

Time point: baseline pretreatment blood. Treatment noted: 15 Gy SBRT to primary tumor, nephrectomy 4 weeks later. Note on this clone: Its antigen is as yet unknown.

Some clones are missing from TCRdb's copy, which holds only in-frame ones; the method was immunoSEQ multiplex PCR. This sample carries 130,000 or so clones, less than 90% of them seen once, and the ten largest clones take approximately 22%. This CDR3 comprises 12 residues. Germline values: CDR1 ENHRY, CDR2 SYGVKD. After removal of 6 bases from V and 8 bases from J, the junction contained 4 bases not matched to a gene. The input for sequencing was blood, taken from a patient whose treatment included radiotherapy and nephrectomy. This sequence originates from a woman aged 45-65 years with renal cell carcinoma. V and J are TRBV10-3 and TRBJ1-2; 9 bases map to TRBD1. CDR3 in amino acids: CAISGDREGYTF. The CDR3 nucleotides are TGTGCCATCAGCGGGGACAGGGAGGGCTACACCTTC.